This T cell receptor beta chain was captured by sequencing in a study of stem cell transplantation in POMP-related autoinflammatory disease. Sequenced by immunoSEQ multiplex PCR; TCRdb stores in-frame clones only, minus some. Among thousands of clones, about 88% were seen once, and the ten largest hold around an eighth. The CDR3 has 14 residues. The V gene's germline CDR1 is SGDLS and CDR2 YYNGEE. The V gene end was trimmed by 4 bases and the J gene end by 4 bases; junction bases not matched to a gene: 5. Specimen: CD8+ T cells from PBMCs, collected after stem cell transplantation. The chain recombines TRBV9 with TRBJ2-7; TRBD1 matches at 10 bases. This clonotype originated in a human patient with POMP-related autoinflammation and immune dysregulation (PRAID). Some T cells may be the graft donor's. CDR3 residues: CASSPDRGPYEQYF. The CDR3, as DNA: TGTGCCAGCAGCCCAGACAGGGGGCCTTACGAGCAGTACTTC. The variable domain in full, completed from reference TRBV9 and TRBJ2-7, reads DSGVTQTPKHLITATGQRVTLRCSPRSGDLSVYWYQQSLDQGLQFLIQYYNGEERAKGNILERFSAQQFPDLHSELNLSSLELGDSALYFCASSPDRGPYEQYFGPGTRLTVT.